The 9 T cell receptor beta chains in this list originate from one sample, sequenced in a study of Ad26.COV2.S vaccination and SARS-CoV-2 variants. Noted treatment: approximately 18 received Ad26.COV2.S at low or high dose, single or two shots; about 5 received placebo; per-sample allocation not given. Vaccine and placebo recipients were sampled on day 63 after the first injection. Assay used: immunoSEQ multiplex PCR; TCRdb lists only in-frame clones, some missing. The repertoire holds roughly 500,000 clones, with nearly 90% as singletons. The sample consisted of peripheral blood, taken in a trial of Ad26.COV2.S vaccine versus placebo. The receptors were gathered from a person aged 18 to 65 who received the Ad26.COV2.S COVID-19 vaccine or a placebo.

CDR3 in DNA: TGTGCCAGCAGCCCAGGGGGCGCGGGCTATGGCTACACCTTC. Protein: CASSPGGAGYGYTF. J is TRBJ1-2 and V is TRBV9; 8 positions match TRBD1. The trim removed 4 bases at V and 4 bases at J, leaving 6 bases unmatched. Germline V gene sequence: CDR1 SGDLS, CDR2 YYNGEE. The CDR3 consists of 14 residues.

The chain employs TRBV15 and TRBJ2-3; 12 bases fit TRBD2. V shed 0 bases and J 0 bases; nucleotides not matched to a gene: 7. Germline V gene sequence: CDR1 LNHNV, CDR2 YYDKDF (reference sequence). This CDR3 contains 19 residues. The CDR3 DNA follows: TGTGCCACCAGCAGAGATCGGACTAGCGGGGAGGCTAGCACAGATACGCAGTATTTT. Translation: CATSRDRTSGEASTDTQYF.

The V gene is TRBV18, the J gene TRBJ2-3, with D maybe TRBD2 (5 bases). Germline V gene lookup returns CDR1 KGHSH and CDR2 LQKENI. The CDR3 has 15 amino acids. V shed 3 bases and J shed 0 bases, with 10 bases lying between them. The CDR3 DNA follows: TGTGCCAGCTCACCTAGCGTATCAAGCACAGATACGCAGTATTTT. Translating it yields CASSPSVSSTDTQYF.

The chain links TRBV5-1 to TRBJ1-4, with 7 bases matching TRBD1. Trimming took 4 bases from V and 6 from J; bases not matched to a gene: 9. Germline V gene data show CDR1 as SGHRS and CDR2 as YFSETQ. This CDR3 spans 15 amino acids. The CDR3 DNA sequence: TGCGCCAGCAGCCCACGGACAGGACGGGATGAAAAACTGTTTTTT. Translated: CASSPRTGRDEKLFF.

This clone occurred a few times. This chain links TRBV6-4 with TRBJ2-3; the match to TRBD1 covers 7 bases. CDR3 length: 15 residues. Per germline, CDR1 MRHNA and CDR2 SNTAGT. Trimming removed 6 bases from V and 5 bases from J; junction bases left unmatched: 11. The chain's CDR3 is CASSVGTASRDTQYF. The CDR3, as DNA: TGTGCCAGCAGCGTCGGGACAGCCAGTCGAGATACGCAGTATTTT.

V usage is TRBV7-2 and J usage is TRBJ2-5; 12 bases match TRBD2. Per the germline V gene, CDR1 is SGHTA and CDR2 is FQGNSA. The J segment lost 2 bases and the V segment lost 5 bases, leaving 6 bases of the junction unmatched. CDR3 size: 16 residues. The CDR3 reads CASSAQLAGGQETQYF. Here the CDR3 DNA reads TGTGCCAGCAGCGCGCAACTAGCGGGGGGTCAAGAGACCCAGTACTTC.

This clone was seen a handful of times. The rearrangement joins TRBV5-6 to TRBJ2-7; 8 nucleotides agree with TRBD1. J gave up 3 bases and V 4 bases, and 9 bases lay outside the gene matches. The length of the CDR3 is 15 residues. Germline V CDR1 and CDR2: SGHDT, YYEEEE. The CDR3 DNA is TGTGCCAGCAGCGGAGGACCTGGGACAGGCTACGAGCAGTACGTC. This encodes CASSGGPGTGYEQYV.

The chain recombines TRBV6-4 with TRBJ1-4; D uncertain. Per germline, CDR1 MRHNA and CDR2 SNTAGT. The CDR3 runs to 14 residues. V gave up 6 bases and J gave up 0 bases, with 8 bases separating them. DNA of the CDR3: TGTGCCAGCAGGCACACTGCAACTAATGAAAAACTGTTTTTT. As protein: CASRHTATNEKLFF.

V usage is TRBV10-3 and J usage is TRBJ1-2; D unclear. Trimming removed 4 bases at V and 7 bases at J, with 16 bases between. Germline lookup yields CDR1 ENHRY and CDR2 SYGVKD. The CDR3 loop spans 14 amino acids. CDR3 in DNA: TGTGCCATCAGTGGCTCGGTGGACCTCGCTGGCTACACCTTC. It codes for CAISGSVDLAGYTF.